A selection of T cell receptor beta chains follows, all from one sample in a study of T-cell memory formation after mild COVID-19. One entry per CDR3 protein results from TCRdb running MiXCR on the 5' RACE reads. The repertoire holds more than 250,000 distinct CDR3 sequences, with about 16% as singletons. Material for sequencing was PBMCs or a T cell subset sorted from them (not recorded which). Every receptor here comes from a man aged 18 to 30 who had mild COVID-19 (a few samples of this study predate the infection). Cell type and time point are not known. The CDR3 runs from the conserved cysteine through the conserved F or W. The D gene is left open where the match is weak. Not every row has a clone size; where given, it reads once, few, many or a size class.

clone size: few; J gene: TRBJ2-5; V gene: TRBV3-1; D gene: TRBD1; CDR3 protein: CASSQPGGATQYF; CDR3 DNA: TGTGCCAGCAGCCAGCCAGGGGGCGCGACCCAGTACTTC
clone size: few; J gene: TRBJ1-2; V gene: TRBV4-3; D gene: NA; CDR3 protein: CASSQEIAPGIHGYTF; CDR3 DNA: TGCGCCAGCAGCCAAGAAATAGCCCCGGGGATCCATGGCTACACCTTC
clone size: many; J gene: TRBJ2-1; V gene: TRBV20-1; D gene: TRBD1; CDR3 protein: CSASTPGTGSHHEQFF; CDR3 DNA: TGCAGTGCTAGCACTCCCGGGACAGGCTCGCATCATGAGCAGTTCTTC
clone size: NA; J gene: TRBJ1-3; V gene: TRBV12-3/TRBV12-4; D gene: NA; CDR3 protein: CASSLGRGTIYF; CDR3 DNA: TGTGCCAGCAGTTTGGGTCGAGGCACCATATATTTT
clone size: few; J gene: TRBJ1-3; V gene: TRBV12-3/TRBV12-4; D gene: TRBD1; CDR3 protein: CASRMTGSGNTIYF; CDR3 DNA: TGTGCCAGCAGGATGACAGGGTCTGGAAACACCATATATTTT
clone size: NA; J gene: TRBJ2-5; V gene: TRBV10-3; D gene: TRBD2; CDR3 protein: CAIKERGGETQYF; CDR3 DNA: TGTGCCATCAAAGAGCGGGGGGGAGAGACCCAGTACTTC
clone size: few; J gene: TRBJ1-2; V gene: TRBV6-1; D gene: NA; CDR3 protein: CASSTQRGVYGYTF; CDR3 DNA: TGTGCCAGCAGTACCCAACGGGGGGTCTATGGCTACACCTTC
clone size: many; J gene: TRBJ2-2; V gene: TRBV6-4; D gene: TRBD1; CDR3 protein: CASSDSDRHTGELFF; CDR3 DNA: TGTGCCAGCAGTGACTCGGACAGGCACACCGGGGAGCTGTTTTTT
clone size: NA; J gene: TRBJ1-5; V gene: TRBV29-1; D gene: NA; CDR3 protein: CSVQGEGNQPQHF; CDR3 DNA: TGCAGCGTGCAGGGCGAGGGCAATCAGCCCCAGCATTTT
clone size: NA; J gene: TRBJ2-3; V gene: TRBV7-2; D gene: TRBD2; CDR3 protein: CASKIAGGNPDTQYF; CDR3 DNA: TGTGCCAGCAAAATAGCGGGGGGCAACCCAGATACGCAGTATTTT
clone size: NA; J gene: TRBJ2-1; V gene: TRBV27; D gene: NA; CDR3 protein: CASSLAGVLVGIEQFF; CDR3 DNA: TGTGCCAGCAGTTTAGCAGGGGTGTTGGTCGGAATAGAGCAGTTCTTC
clone size: few; J gene: TRBJ1-2; V gene: TRBV4-3; D gene: TRBD1; CDR3 protein: CASSQEPSGGPYGYTF; CDR3 DNA: TGCGCCAGCAGCCAAGAACCCTCAGGGGGCCCCTATGGCTACACCTTC
clone size: NA; J gene: TRBJ2-7; V gene: TRBV6-5; D gene: TRBD1; CDR3 protein: CASSYSSPRDRSSYEQYF; CDR3 DNA: TGTGCCAGCAGTTACTCGAGCCCTCGGGACAGGAGCTCCTACGAGCAGTACTTC
clone size: few; J gene: TRBJ2-3; V gene: TRBV28; D gene: NA; CDR3 protein: CASSSPGQADTQYF; CDR3 DNA: TGTGCCAGCAGTTCCCCCGGGCAGGCAGATACGCAGTATTTT
clone size: NA; J gene: TRBJ1-1; V gene: TRBV6-5; D gene: NA; CDR3 protein: CASSYRGGNTEAFF; CDR3 DNA: TGTGCCAGCAGTTACCGTGGCGGGAACACTGAAGCTTTCTTT
clone size: few; J gene: TRBJ1-6; V gene: TRBV7-2; D gene: NA; CDR3 protein: CASSLHGSSYNSPLHF; CDR3 DNA: TGTGCCAGCAGCCTCCACGGCAGCTCCTATAATTCACCCCTCCACTTT
clone size: few; J gene: TRBJ2-1; V gene: TRBV14; D gene: NA; CDR3 protein: CASSQGRVSEQFF; CDR3 DNA: TGTGCCAGCAGCCAAGGACGAGTCAGTGAGCAGTTCTTC